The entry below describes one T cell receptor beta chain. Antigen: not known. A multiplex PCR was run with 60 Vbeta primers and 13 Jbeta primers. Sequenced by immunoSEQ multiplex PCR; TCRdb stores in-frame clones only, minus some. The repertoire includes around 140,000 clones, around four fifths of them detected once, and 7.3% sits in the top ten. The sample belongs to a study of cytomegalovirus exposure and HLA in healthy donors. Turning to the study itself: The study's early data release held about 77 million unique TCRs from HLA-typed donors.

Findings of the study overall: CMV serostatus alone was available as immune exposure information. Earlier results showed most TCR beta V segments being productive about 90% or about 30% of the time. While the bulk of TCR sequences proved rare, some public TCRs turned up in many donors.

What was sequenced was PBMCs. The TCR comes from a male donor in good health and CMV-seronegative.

In nucleotides, the CDR3 is TGTGCCAGCAGCTCGGGACTGCCCGGGGGTGAGCAGTTCTTC. Protein sequence: CASSSGLPGGEQFF. The chain couples TRBV7-2 to TRBJ2-1; D is possibly TRBD2 (6 bases). The CDR3 consists of 14 residues. Trimming left V 4 bases short and J 9 bases short, with 16 bases between. Germline CDR1 is SGHTA and CDR2 is FQGNSA.